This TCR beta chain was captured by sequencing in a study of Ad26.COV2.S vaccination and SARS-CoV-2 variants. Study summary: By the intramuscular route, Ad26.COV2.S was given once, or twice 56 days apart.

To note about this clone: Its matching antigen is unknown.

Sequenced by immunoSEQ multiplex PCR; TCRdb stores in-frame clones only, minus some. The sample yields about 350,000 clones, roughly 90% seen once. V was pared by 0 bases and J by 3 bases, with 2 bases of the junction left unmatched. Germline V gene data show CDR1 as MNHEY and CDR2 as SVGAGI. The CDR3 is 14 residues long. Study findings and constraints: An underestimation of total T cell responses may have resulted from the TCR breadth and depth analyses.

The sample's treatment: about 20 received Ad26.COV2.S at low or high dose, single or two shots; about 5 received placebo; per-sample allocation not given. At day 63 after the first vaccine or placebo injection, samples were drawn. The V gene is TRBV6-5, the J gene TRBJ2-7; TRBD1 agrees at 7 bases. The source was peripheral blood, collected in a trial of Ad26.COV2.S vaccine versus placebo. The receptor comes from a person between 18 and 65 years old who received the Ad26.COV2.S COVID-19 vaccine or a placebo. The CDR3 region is CASSYSGQFYEQYF. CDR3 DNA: TGTGCCAGCAGTTACTCGGGACAGTTCTACGAGCAGTACTTC.